The 30 T cell receptor beta chains listed next were all sequenced from one sample in a study of cytomegalovirus exposure and HLA in healthy donors. The method was immunoSEQ multiplex PCR; TCRdb's version includes in-frame clones alone and lacks a portion of them. This table has about 260,000 clones, less than 95% appearing once. Sequenced sample: PBMCs. The source of these receptors is a woman aged 25 to 39 in good health and CMV-seronegative.

CDR3 sequence: CASSDGSTSYEQYF. CDR3 sequence (DNA): TGTGCCAGTAGTGACGGGTCAACCTCCTACGAGCAGTACTTC. The chain carries TRBV19 and TRBJ2-7; no definite D call. The germline V gene has CDR1 LNHDA and CDR2 SQIVND (reference sequence). The CDR3 runs 14 residues. Trimming took off 5 bases at V and 0 bases at J, with 11 bases between the two ends.

The V call is TRBV29-1, the J call TRBJ1-2, with 7 bases aligning to TRBD1. The J segment lost 6 bases and the V segment lost 0 bases, leaving 7 bases of the junction unmatched. The CDR3 has 14 amino acids. Germline V gene lookup returns CDR1 SQVTM and CDR2 ANQGSEA. DNA for the CDR3: TGCAGCGTTGAAGATACAGGGGAGAGAAATGGCTACACCTTC. Translation gives CSVEDTGERNGYTF.

V is TRBV10-3 and J is TRBJ2-7, with D tentatively TRBD2 (6 bases). Germline V lookup: CDR1 ENHRY, CDR2 SYGVKD. The CDR3 covers 13 residues. Between the trimmed V and J ends, which lost 2 bases and 6 bases, there was a span of 11 bases. The CDR3 loop reads CAISEDVGGEQYF. The CDR3 DNA follows: TGTGCCATCAGTGAGGATGTGGGGGGCGAGCAGTACTTC.

This clone was seen only once. The J gene is TRBJ2-7, the V gene TRBV18; 12 nucleotides line up with TRBD2. The CDR3 runs 16 residues. Germline V lookup: CDR1 KGHSH, CDR2 LQKENI. Unmatched junction bases numbered 6, after V lost 6 bases and J lost 0 bases. CDR3 nucleotides: TGTGCCAGCTCGGACGGGACTAGCGGGTTCTCCTACGAGCAGTACTTC. It yields the protein CASSDGTSGFSYEQYF.

The chain carries TRBV6-5 and TRBJ2-7; D is unresolved. Deletions cut 7 bases from V and 3 bases from J, with 13 bases between. The CDR3 covers 13 residues. Germline lookup yields CDR1 MNHEY and CDR2 SVGAGI. The CDR3 region is CASTGRTVYEQYF. CDR3 DNA: TGTGCCAGCACCGGACGGACCGTCTACGAGCAGTACTTC.

This clone is a singleton in its sample. The V and J genes are TRBV28 and TRBJ2-7; D may correspond to TRBD1 or TRBD2 (5 bases each). The CDR3 has 14 residues. Trimming cost V 7 bases and J 5 bases, with 18 bases left between them. Germline lookup yields CDR1 MDHEN and CDR2 SYDVKM. As DNA, the CDR3 is TGTGCCAGCATCCCCCCGGGACCCACCCACGAGCAGTACTTC. Encoded protein: CASIPPGPTHEQYF.

The chain employs TRBV7-2 and TRBJ2-1, with D perhaps being TRBD1 or TRBD2 (5 bases each). Trimming shortened V by 2 bases and J by 0 bases, and 11 bases separated the two germline ends. This CDR3 has 16 amino acids. Germline CDR1 SGHTA, CDR2 FQGNSA. CDR3: CASSLWGISSYNEQFF. The CDR3, as DNA: TGTGCCAGCAGCTTATGGGGGATAAGCTCCTACAATGAGCAGTTCTTC.

This CDR3 reads CASIPRGQGPFNEQFF. The CDR3 nucleotides read TGTGCCAGCATCCCGAGGGGACAGGGGCCCTTCAATGAGCAGTTCTTC. The J gene is TRBJ2-1, the V gene TRBV27; 10 bases align to TRBD1. This CDR3 is 16 amino acids long. J was trimmed by 6 bases and V by 7 bases; bases with no gene match: 12. CDR1 is MNHEY and CDR2 is SMNVEV in the germline V gene (reference sequence).

The rearrangement uses TRBV27 and TRBJ2-1; 8 bases line up with TRBD1. This CDR3 spans 14 amino acids. Germline CDR1 and CDR2: MNHEY and SMNVEV (reference sequence). Germline trimming cut 2 bases from V and 5 bases from J; bases unmatched to any gene: 2. CDR3 sequence (DNA): TGTGCCAGCAGTTTACCGGACAGGGACAATGAGCAGTTCTTC. This sequence encodes CASSLPDRDNEQFF.

The chain links TRBV7-9 to TRBJ2-7, with unresolved D. Trimming removed 1 base at V and 3 bases at J, with 7 bases between. Germline CDR1 reads SEHNR; CDR2 reads FQNEAQ (reference sequence). The CDR3 is 13 residues long. The CDR3 protein is CASSLEVFYEQYF. In nucleotides, the CDR3 is TGTGCCAGCAGCTTAGAGGTTTTCTACGAGCAGTACTTC.

This chain joins TRBV30 and TRBJ2-3; D may be TRBD1 or TRBD2 (6 bases each). Looked up from germline, CDR1 is GTSNPN and CDR2 is SVGIG (reference sequence). The V end lost 4 bases, the J end lost 6 bases, and 14 bases lay between the germline ends. CDR3 length: 13 amino acids. The CDR3 sequence is CAWNGGPQDTQYF. Here the CDR3 DNA reads TGTGCCTGGAACGGGGGCCCGCAGGATACGCAGTATTTT.

The J gene is TRBJ1-1, the V gene TRBV28; D remains unclear. The CDR3 length is 15 residues. Germline CDR1 reads MDHEN; CDR2 reads SYDVKM. The germline V and J ends were trimmed by 1 base and 1 base, with 10 bases remaining between them. CDR3 nucleotides: TGTGCCAGCAGTTTATCTTCGATTAGGAACACTGAAGCTTTCTTT. Translating gives CASSLSSIRNTEAFF.

V gene TRBV27 combines with J gene TRBJ2-2; 10 nucleotides line up with TRBD2. This CDR3 contains 16 residues. The ends lost 4 bases at V and 5 bases at J; junction bases unmatched: 7. CDR1 is MNHEY and CDR2 is SMNVEV in the germline V gene (reference sequence). The CDR3 coding sequence is TGTGCCAGCAGTTCGAGCGGGAGGGCCCCTACCGGGGAGCTGTTTTTT. It yields the protein CASSSSGRAPTGELFF.

The V and J genes are TRBV9 and TRBJ2-5; no reliable D call. V was cut by 3 bases and J by 2 bases, with 14 bases left in between. Germline assignment: CDR1 SGDLS and CDR2 YYNGEE. CDR3 size: 15 residues. This CDR3 is CASSADLGRQETQYF. DNA of the CDR3: TGTGCCAGCAGCGCCGACCTAGGGCGTCAAGAGACCCAGTACTTC. The whole variable domain, filled in from reference TRBV9 and TRBJ2-5, reads DSGVTQTPKHLITATGQRVTLRCSPRSGDLSVYWYQQSLDQGLQFLIQYYNGEERAKGNILERFSAQQFPDLHSELNLSSLELGDSALYFCASSADLGRQETQYFGPGTRLLVL.

The V and J genes are TRBV19 and TRBJ1-5; perhaps TRBD1 as D (5 bases). The CDR3 runs to 15 residues. V was shortened by 5 bases and J by 9 bases, with 20 bases between the two germline ends. Looked up from germline, CDR1 is LNHDA and CDR2 is SQIVND (reference sequence). CDR3: CASSDEVGGRWPQHF. The CDR3 coding sequence is TGTGCCAGTAGTGATGAGGTCGGGGGTAGATGGCCCCAGCATTTT.

V gene TRBV7-8 combines with J gene TRBJ2-3; 11 bases agree with TRBD2. The CDR3 length is 18 residues. With V trimmed by 3 bases and J by 3 bases, 11 bases remained unmatched. Germline CDR1 is SGHVS and CDR2 is FQNEAQ. The CDR3 spells CASSFRLAGGGVTDTQYF. The CDR3 DNA reads as TGTGCCAGCAGCTTTAGGCTAGCGGGAGGAGGAGTTACAGATACGCAGTATTTT.

This rearrangement joins TRBV2 to TRBJ2-5; D is perhaps TRBD1 or TRBD2 (5 bases each). The V end lost 7 bases, the J end lost 2 bases, and 8 bases lay between the germline ends. Germline V lookup: CDR1 SNHLY, CDR2 FYNNEI. CDR3 length: 12 amino acids. The CDR3 spells CASNWGQETQYF. CDR3 bases: TGTGCCAGCAACTGGGGGCAAGAGACCCAGTACTTC.

For this clone: The sample contains more than one DNA sequence encoding this CDR3. J is TRBJ2-7 and V is TRBV5-4, with D hard to call. Trimming stripped 0 bases from V and 2 bases from J, with 6 bases between. The germline gives CDR1 SGHNT, CDR2 YYREEE (reference sequence). The CDR3 covers 13 residues. The CDR3 bases are TGTGCCAGCAGCTTGGGAGGCACCTACGAGCAGTACTTC. It is translated as CASSLGGTYEQYF.

CDR3 nucleotides: TGCGCCAGCAGCTTAAGTCGGGACTTAAGCTCTGGGGCCAACGTCCTGACTTTC. This encodes CASSLSRDLSSGANVLTF. The chain links TRBV5-1 to TRBJ2-6, with D possibly matching TRBD2 (6 bases). CDR1 and CDR2 from the germline V gene are SGHRS and YFSETQ. Trimming removed 2 bases at V and 0 bases at J, with 15 bases between. The length of the CDR3 is 18 residues.

The chain joins TRBV28 to TRBJ2-2; tentatively, D is TRBD2 (6 bases). Between the trimmed V and J ends, which lost 6 bases and 6 bases, there was a span of 11 bases. The CDR3 runs 13 residues. Germline CDR1 is MDHEN and CDR2 is SYDVKM. CDR3 sequence (DNA): TGTGCCAGCAGCCAAGGAGGGTCCGGGGAGCTGTTTTTT. This encodes CASSQGGSGELFF.

This chain links TRBV6-1 with TRBJ2-2; 8 bases line up with TRBD1. The germline V gene has CDR1 MNHNS and CDR2 SASEGT. Trimming removed 9 bases from V and 1 base from J; junction bases left unmatched: 7. The CDR3 runs to 15 residues. The CDR3 spells CASFPGTGNTGELFF. The CDR3 DNA is TGTGCCAGTTTCCCCGGGACAGGGAACACCGGGGAGCTGTTTTTT.

The chain joins TRBV5-6 to TRBJ2-3; 14 nucleotides match TRBD2. V lost 2 bases and J lost 3; bases outside the gene matches: 2. Germline V gene lookup returns CDR1 SGHDT and CDR2 YYEEEE. The CDR3 is made up of 16 amino acids. CDR3 DNA sequence: TGTGCCAGCAGCTTAGGGACTAGCGGGAGAACAGATACGCAGTATTTT. This codes for CASSLGTSGRTDTQYF.

With respect to this clone: Other DNA sequences within the sample encode an identical CDR3. The chain uses TRBV5-1 and TRBJ1-1; 8 bases line up with TRBD1. CDR1 is SGHRS and CDR2 is YFSETQ in the germline V gene. The trim removed 1 base at V and 5 bases at J, leaving 7 bases unmatched. CDR3 length: 15 residues. CDR3 region: CASSLIGQGNTEAFF. CDR3 bases: TGCGCCAGCAGCTTGATAGGACAGGGAAATACTGAAGCTTTCTTT.

The chain joins TRBV19 to TRBJ1-5, with 8 positions matching TRBD1. This CDR3 is built from 17 residues. Germline V lookup: CDR1 LNHDA, CDR2 SQIVND (reference sequence). The V and J ends lost 7 bases and 4 bases, in that order; junction bases with no gene match: 15. CDR3 protein: CASTTKIGTGTNQPQHF. The DNA for the CDR3 is TGTGCCAGTACTACCAAGATCGGGACAGGAACTAATCAGCCCCAGCATTTT. The variable domain in full, completed from reference TRBV19 and TRBJ1-5, reads DGGITQSPKYLFRKEGQNVTLSCEQNLNHDAMYWYRQDPGQGLRLIYYSQIVNDFQKGDIAEGYSVSREKKESFPLTVTSAQKNPTAFYLCASTTKIGTGTNQPQHFGDGTRLSIL.

The chain combines TRBV29-1 with TRBJ1-1; D unresolved. The germline V and J ends were trimmed by 6 bases and 0 bases, with 14 bases remaining between them. CDR3 length: 14 residues. CDR1 and CDR2 from the germline V gene are SQVTM and ANQGSEA. Here the CDR3 reads CSVVTTAMNTEAFF. The CDR3 nucleotides read TGCAGCGTGGTGACAACGGCCATGAACACTGAAGCTTTCTTT.

The chain is built from TRBV5-1 and TRBJ2-1; D perhaps matches TRBD1 (6 bases). Germline V gene data show CDR1 as SGHRS and CDR2 as YFSETQ. The CDR3 consists of 14 residues. Between the trimmed V and J ends, which lost 1 base and 8 bases, there was a span of 13 bases. The CDR3 nucleotides are TGCGCCAGCAGCTTGAACCAGGGGAGCTATGAGCAGTTCTTC. Amino acid sequence: CASSLNQGSYEQFF.

This clone was seen a few times. V is TRBV6-6 and J is TRBJ2-7; D is unresolved. V lost 6 bases, J lost 2 bases, and 5 bases lay in between. Germline loops: CDR1 MNHNY, CDR2 SVGAGI (reference sequence). The CDR3 covers 11 residues. The CDR3 protein is CASSPAYEQYF. CDR3 coding DNA: TGTGCCAGCAGCCCCGCCTACGAGCAGTACTTC.

This rearrangement joins TRBV27 to TRBJ2-7, with D maybe TRBD2 (6 bases). Trimming removed 2 bases at V and 2 bases at J, with 7 bases between. Germline V gene sequence: CDR1 MNHEY, CDR2 SMNVEV (reference sequence). The CDR3 extends over 13 amino acids. DNA for the CDR3: TGTGCCAGCAGTTTACGGAGGGCCTACGAGCAGTACTTC. Its translation: CASSLRRAYEQYF.

The count of this clone is one. The chain is built from TRBV28 and TRBJ2-1; 12 bases fit TRBD2. The CDR3 sequence is 12 residues long. Trimming removed 2 bases from V and 14 bases from J; junction bases left unmatched: 1. In germline, CDR1 is MDHEN, CDR2 SYDVKM. The CDR3, as DNA: TGTGCCAGCAGTTTACCTAGCGGGGGGGAGTTCTTC. This sequence encodes CASSLPSGGEFF.

The chain links TRBV10-3 to TRBJ2-1; 8 bases agree with TRBD2. The CDR3 consists of 16 residues. CDR1 is ENHRY and CDR2 is SYGVKD in the germline V gene. After removal of 4 bases from V and 5 bases from J, the junction contained 10 bases not matched to a gene. CDR3 bases: TGTGCCATCAGTGCTCGCTCCGGGACTAGTCACAATGAGCAGTTCTTC. It yields the protein CAISARSGTSHNEQFF.